The rows below give T cell receptor beta chains drawn from one sample of a study of T cell responses to AZD1222 COVID-19 vaccine. Repertoires were generated with immunoSEQ multiplex PCR, while TCRdb's copy carries only in-frame clones and drops some. The sample holds some 120,000 clones, 85% to 95% seen once. Here the sequenced sample was peripheral blood, taken on day 0 of AZD1222 vaccination. The receptors shown here come from an adult in good health. The CDR3 runs from the conserved cysteine through the conserved F or W. The size field is filled for only some rows; it gives once, few, many or a size class.

>-|TRBJ1-1|TRBV5-1
CASSRADRGTEAFF
>-|TRBJ1-2|TRBV5-6
CASSLDRVHGYTF
>-|TRBJ2-5|TRBV5-1
CASSLTSIQETQYF
>-|TRBJ1-4|TRBV28
CASRPSTTTNEKLFF
>-|TRBJ2-5|TRBV5-1
CASSLEQPQETQYF
>-|TRBJ1-1|TRBV4-3
CASSQEPPHTGVNTEAFF
>-|TRBJ1-1|TRBV6-2/TRBV6-3
CASSYSDRPEAFF
>-|TRBJ1-6|TRBV6-5
CASSYSSTGYNSPLHF
>-|TRBJ2-1|TRBV27
CASRALAASRLSSYNEQFF
>once|TRBJ2-1|TRBV5-1
CASSRDSVNEQFF
>-|TRBJ2-7|TRBV18
CASSPGGNYEQYF
>-|TRBJ2-1|TRBV11-2
CASSSRLAGHNEQFF
>-|TRBJ2-1|TRBV11-3
CASSPGPNNEQFF
>few|TRBJ2-1|TRBV7-2
CASSLERQTNEQFF
>once|TRBJ2-7|TRBV13
CASSLGGYEQYF
>-|TRBJ1-2|TRBV5-4
CASSSGQVKYGYTF
>-|TRBJ2-4|TRBV7-2
CASRSSGSSGNIQYF
>-|TRBJ2-7|TRBV27
CASSFTGPYEQYF
>few|TRBJ2-2|TRBV6-5
CASIRAGGLELFF
>once|TRBJ2-7|TRBV28
CASSSYYEQYF
>-|TRBJ2-3|TRBV27
CASSLLAGGNTDTQYF
>-|TRBJ2-7|TRBV19
CASSTGLARTYEQYF
>-|TRBJ2-2|TRBV9
CASSAPGAGTGELFF
>-|TRBJ2-7|TRBV5-1
CASSLGRPPGEQYF
>-|TRBJ1-1|TRBV28
CASSRPGTGRMNTEAFF
>-|TRBJ1-2|TRBV2
CASSLQGEVYGYTF
>-|TRBJ2-6|TRBV7-2
CASSLVGSGANVLTF
>-|TRBJ1-1|TRBV7-2
CASNNPWGFTEAFF
>-|TRBJ1-2|TRBV7-8
CASSLDSGGLYGYTF
>-|TRBJ2-7|TRBV4-1
CASSQDTRLAGAYEQYF
>-|TRBJ2-3|TRBV7-6
CASSLARGVFGTDTQYF
>-|TRBJ2-5|TRBV4-1
CASGGAGTQYF
>few|TRBJ1-1|TRBV19
CASRPDYRGNTEAFF
>-|TRBJ1-1|TRBV2
CASSLHPGGTEAFF
>-|TRBJ2-7|TRBV3-1/TRBV3-2
CASSRKGHEQYF
>-|TRBJ1-2|TRBV5-1
CASSQKGSYGYTF
>-|TRBJ1-2|TRBV5-6
CASSLRAGPPYGYTF
>-|TRBJ1-5|TRBV15
CATSRGTQGGQPQHF
>-|TRBJ1-1|TRBV30
CAWSKLNTEAFF
>-|TRBJ1-6|TRBV11-2
CASSLGGQGIDSPLHF
>-|TRBJ1-3|TRBV30
CASRESGNTIYF
>once|TRBJ2-5|TRBV18
CASSPTSGPETQYF
>-|TRBJ2-1|TRBV4-1
CATSIPGQGYNEQFF
>-|TRBJ2-1|TRBV27
CASSPWGFTNEQFF
>-|TRBJ1-1|TRBV7-9
CASSLVALGSNTEAFF
>-|TRBJ1-1|TRBV9
CASSVVGGENTEAFF
>-|TRBJ2-1|TRBV28
CASSFPGQSSYNEQFF
>-|TRBJ2-3|TRBV5-4
CASRTGTQEGDTQYF
>-|TRBJ1-1|TRBV11-2
CASSRGNEAFF
>-|TRBJ1-6|TRBV6-5
CASSYQDRDSPLHF
>-|TRBJ2-7|TRBV19
CASSMGVYEQYF
>-|TRBJ1-1|TRBV30
CAWQTGGFGTEAFF
>-|TRBJ1-6|TRBV6-5
CASSYSRLGNSPLHF
>-|TRBJ1-2|TRBV30
CAWSPRRGDRGPHYYGYTF
>few|TRBJ1-5|TRBV30
CAWSVDRPSNQPQHF
>-|TRBJ2-3|TRBV9
CASSVGTSGNTDTQYF
>-|TRBJ2-5|TRBV2
CASSIGVGQETQYF